Listed below are T cell receptor beta chains from one sample, sequenced in a study of immune characteristics of hereditary and idiopathic chronic pancreatitis. Here immunoSEQ multiplex PCR was the method, and the copy in TCRdb shows in-frame clones only, minus some. Of fewer than 2,000 clones detected, 65% to 75% appear once; the ten largest clones hold 45% to 50%. The sequenced sample consisted of pancreas tissue with hereditary chronic pancreatitis. The receptors were gathered from a human donor with chronic pancreatitis. CDR3s include the opening cysteine and the closing phenylalanine or tryptophan. The order of the fields is J gene, V gene, clone size, D gene, CDR3 length, CDR3 DNA, CDR3 protein. The D gene is left open where the match is weak. Some rows have no size entry. The others give once, few or many, or a class for an expanded clone.

j_call: TRBJ2-4
v_call: TRBV7-2
clone_size: -
d_call: -
cdr3_length: 15
cdr3_nt: TGTGCCAGCAGCTTAAACAGACTAGCCAAAAACATTCAGTACTTC
cdr3_aa: CASSLNRLAKNIQYF

j_call: TRBJ2-5
v_call: TRBV3-1/TRBV3-2
clone_size: -
d_call: -
cdr3_length: 16
cdr3_nt: TGTGCCAGCAGCCAAGGGGGACAGGCGTACCGGGGGGCCCAGTACTTC
cdr3_aa: CASSQGGQAYRGAQYF

j_call: TRBJ2-4
v_call: TRBV7-8
clone_size: -
d_call: TRBD2
cdr3_length: 19
cdr3_nt: TGTGCCAGCAGTCGAACGACTAGCGGGAGAGGGGTAGCCAAAAACATTCAGTACTTC
cdr3_aa: CASSRTTSGRGVAKNIQYF

j_call: TRBJ2-7
v_call: TRBV6-5
clone_size: -
d_call: -
cdr3_length: 13
cdr3_nt: TGTGCCAGCAGTTACCCGCCCGCGACCGAGCAGTACTTC
cdr3_aa: CASSYPPATEQYF

j_call: TRBJ2-3
v_call: TRBV24-1
clone_size: -
d_call: TRBD2
cdr3_length: 20
cdr3_nt: TGTGCCACCATCCCACCCGGGGTAGCGGGAGGGCCCTTTAGCACAGATACGCAGTATTTT
cdr3_aa: CATIPPGVAGGPFSTDTQYF

j_call: TRBJ2-7
v_call: TRBV7-9
clone_size: few
d_call: -
cdr3_length: 17
cdr3_nt: TGTGCCAGCAGCTTAGAGGCCCCTGGGACAAGCGACTACGAGCAGTACTTC
cdr3_aa: CASSLEAPGTSDYEQYF

j_call: TRBJ2-2
v_call: TRBV7-2
clone_size: -
d_call: TRBD2
cdr3_length: 16
cdr3_nt: TGTGCCAGCAGACCCCCGACGGGAGGAAACACCGGGGAGCTGTTTTTT
cdr3_aa: CASRPPTGGNTGELFF

j_call: TRBJ2-7
v_call: TRBV3-1/TRBV3-2
clone_size: -
d_call: -
cdr3_length: 15
cdr3_nt: TGTGCCAGCAGCCCGGGGAGACAGCCCTCCTACGAGCAGTACTTC
cdr3_aa: CASSPGRQPSYEQYF

j_call: TRBJ1-2
v_call: TRBV4-1
clone_size: -
d_call: -
cdr3_length: 16
cdr3_nt: TGCGCCAGCAGCCAAGAGGTAAATGAGGGGCCAATCGGCTACACCTTC
cdr3_aa: CASSQEVNEGPIGYTF

j_call: TRBJ2-5
v_call: TRBV3-1/TRBV3-2
clone_size: -
d_call: -
cdr3_length: 13
cdr3_nt: TGTGCCAGCAGCCTCCTCGGTCAAGAGACCCAGTACTTC
cdr3_aa: CASSLLGQETQYF

j_call: TRBJ2-3
v_call: TRBV6-4
clone_size: -
d_call: TRBD2
cdr3_length: 15
cdr3_nt: TGTGCCAGCAGTGACTTGGGGGGGGAAGCAGATACGCAGTATTTT
cdr3_aa: CASSDLGGEADTQYF

j_call: TRBJ1-3
v_call: TRBV7-9
clone_size: -
d_call: -
cdr3_length: 14
cdr3_nt: TGTGCCAGCAGCTTCGGTCGATCTGGAAACACCATATATTTT
cdr3_aa: CASSFGRSGNTIYF

j_call: TRBJ2-1
v_call: TRBV2
clone_size: -
d_call: -
cdr3_length: 13
cdr3_nt: TGTGCCAGCAGTGCTTTCGCAGTGGGTGAGCAGTTCTTC
cdr3_aa: CASSAFAVGEQFF

j_call: TRBJ2-5
v_call: TRBV7-2
clone_size: -
d_call: TRBD2
cdr3_length: 15
cdr3_nt: TGTGCCAGCAGCTCCAAGGTCGGGGGGGGAGAGACCCAGTACTTC
cdr3_aa: CASSSKVGGGETQYF

j_call: TRBJ1-1
v_call: TRBV7-2
clone_size: -
d_call: -
cdr3_length: 15
cdr3_nt: TGTGCCAGCAGCTTAGTATGGGGGGGGGACACTGAAGCTTTCTTT
cdr3_aa: CASSLVWGGDTEAFF

j_call: TRBJ2-5
v_call: TRBV5-8
clone_size: -
d_call: -
cdr3_length: 15
cdr3_nt: TGTGCCAGCAGCAGCCCGGCTGGACGCCAAGAGACCCAGTACTTC
cdr3_aa: CASSSPAGRQETQYF

j_call: TRBJ2-5
v_call: TRBV15
clone_size: few
d_call: -
cdr3_length: 14
cdr3_nt: TGTGCCACCAGCAGGATGGTGGGGCAAGAGACCCAGTACTTC
cdr3_aa: CATSRMVGQETQYF

j_call: TRBJ2-5
v_call: TRBV5-1
clone_size: -
d_call: -
cdr3_length: 12
cdr3_nt: TGCGCCAGCCGGACAGAAGAAGAGACCCAGTACTTC
cdr3_aa: CASRTEEETQYF

j_call: TRBJ1-1
v_call: TRBV4-3
clone_size: -
d_call: TRBD1
cdr3_length: 14
cdr3_nt: TGCGCCAGCAGCCTCGACAGGGCCAGCACTGAAGCTTTCTTT
cdr3_aa: CASSLDRASTEAFF

j_call: TRBJ2-1
v_call: TRBV7-9
clone_size: -
d_call: -
cdr3_length: 15
cdr3_nt: TGTGCCAGCAGCTTTGAGGGGAGCTCCTACAATGAGCAGTTCTTC
cdr3_aa: CASSFEGSSYNEQFF

j_call: TRBJ2-7
v_call: TRBV19
clone_size: -
d_call: -
cdr3_length: 12
cdr3_nt: TGTGCCAGTAGGAGCTTTGGAGGAGAGCAGTACTTC
cdr3_aa: CASRSFGGEQYF

j_call: TRBJ2-4
v_call: TRBV10-3
clone_size: -
d_call: TRBD1
cdr3_length: 15
cdr3_nt: TGTGCCATCGGGGTTGCGGGACAGGGGCCAATGATTCAGTACTTC
cdr3_aa: CAIGVAGQGPMIQYF

j_call: TRBJ2-4
v_call: TRBV13
clone_size: -
d_call: -
cdr3_length: 17
cdr3_nt: TGTGCCAGCAGCCCTGAGGGGAACGGGTTGAGGGGGAACATTCAGTACTTC
cdr3_aa: CASSPEGNGLRGNIQYF

j_call: TRBJ2-7
v_call: TRBV29-1
clone_size: -
d_call: -
cdr3_length: 12
cdr3_nt: TGCAGCGTTGAAAGGGGGGCTGGTGAGCAGTACTTC
cdr3_aa: CSVERGAGEQYF

j_call: TRBJ2-1
v_call: TRBV14
clone_size: -
d_call: -
cdr3_length: 15
cdr3_nt: TGTGCCAGCAGCCCCCCAGGAGAGCTTTACAATGAGCAGTTCTTC
cdr3_aa: CASSPPGELYNEQFF

j_call: TRBJ2-1
v_call: TRBV5-1
clone_size: -
d_call: -
cdr3_length: 14
cdr3_nt: TGCGCCAGCAGCGCATCGACGAGGGAGAATGAGCAGTTCTTC
cdr3_aa: CASSASTRENEQFF

j_call: TRBJ2-7
v_call: TRBV14
clone_size: large
d_call: -
cdr3_length: 13
cdr3_nt: TGTGCCAGCAGCCAAGGTTGGGAAAGCGAGCAGTACTTC
cdr3_aa: CASSQGWESEQYF

j_call: TRBJ2-7
v_call: TRBV4-2
clone_size: -
d_call: -
cdr3_length: 10
cdr3_nt: TGTGGGGGGAGCTCCTACGAGCAGTACTTC
cdr3_aa: CGGSSYEQYF

j_call: TRBJ2-1
v_call: TRBV6-4
clone_size: -
d_call: TRBD2
cdr3_length: 14
cdr3_nt: TGTGCCAGCAGTGACCCCGTGGGACTAGCGGAGCAGTTCTTC
cdr3_aa: CASSDPVGLAEQFF

j_call: TRBJ1-5
v_call: TRBV10-3
clone_size: -
d_call: -
cdr3_length: 13
cdr3_nt: TGTGCCATCAGTGATGGGTCCGGGCAGCCCCAGCATTTT
cdr3_aa: CAISDGSGQPQHF

j_call: TRBJ1-2
v_call: TRBV6-5
clone_size: -
d_call: -
cdr3_length: 14
cdr3_nt: TGTGCCAGCAGCCGGGACATTTCCACCTATGGCTACACCTTC
cdr3_aa: CASSRDISTYGYTF

j_call: TRBJ2-1
v_call: TRBV5-1
clone_size: -
d_call: TRBD2
cdr3_length: 15
cdr3_nt: TGCGCCAGCAGCTTGGATGGTAGCGGGAACTATGAGCAGTTCTTC
cdr3_aa: CASSLDGSGNYEQFF

j_call: TRBJ1-3
v_call: TRBV5-6
clone_size: -
d_call: -
cdr3_length: 16
cdr3_nt: TGTGCCAGCAGCGCCCTTCAGGGGAACTCTGGAAACACCATATATTTT
cdr3_aa: CASSALQGNSGNTIYF

j_call: TRBJ1-5
v_call: TRBV28
clone_size: few
d_call: TRBD1
cdr3_length: 15
cdr3_nt: TGTGCCAGCCTTCCCCGGACAGGGAAGAATCAGCCCCAGCATTTT
cdr3_aa: CASLPRTGKNQPQHF

j_call: TRBJ2-7
v_call: TRBV27
clone_size: -
d_call: TRBD2
cdr3_length: 14
cdr3_nt: TGTGCCAGCAGAACCACTAGCGGGAGTCATGAGCAGTACTTC
cdr3_aa: CASRTTSGSHEQYF

j_call: TRBJ2-2
v_call: TRBV12-3/TRBV12-4
clone_size: -
d_call: TRBD2
cdr3_length: 13
cdr3_nt: TGTGCCAAGGCTCCTGGGGGGGACGGGGAGCTGTTTTTT
cdr3_aa: CAKAPGGDGELFF

j_call: TRBJ2-1
v_call: TRBV11-1
clone_size: -
d_call: -
cdr3_length: 12
cdr3_nt: TGTGCCAGCAGCGAGAACTACAATGAGCAGTTCTTC
cdr3_aa: CASSENYNEQFF

j_call: TRBJ2-7
v_call: TRBV6-5
clone_size: -
d_call: -
cdr3_length: 13
cdr3_nt: TGTGCCAGCAGTACGGGGGACACCCACGAGCAGTACTTC
cdr3_aa: CASSTGDTHEQYF

j_call: TRBJ2-4
v_call: TRBV30
clone_size: once
d_call: TRBD1
cdr3_length: 14
cdr3_nt: TGTGCCTGGAGTTGGGACAGCAAGAAAAACATTCAGTACTTC
cdr3_aa: CAWSWDSKKNIQYF

j_call: TRBJ2-3
v_call: TRBV28
clone_size: -
d_call: TRBD2
cdr3_length: 16
cdr3_nt: TGTGCCAGCAGTTTATGGGGGCGGGAGGGCACAGATACGCAGTATTTT
cdr3_aa: CASSLWGREGTDTQYF

j_call: TRBJ2-1
v_call: TRBV6-2/TRBV6-3
clone_size: -
d_call: TRBD2
cdr3_length: 11
cdr3_nt: TGTGCCAGCAGTGTACTAGCGGAGCAGTTCTTC
cdr3_aa: CASSVLAEQFF

j_call: TRBJ1-5
v_call: TRBV28
clone_size: -
d_call: -
cdr3_length: 14
cdr3_nt: TGTGCCAGCAGTTTCCCGGACCGGTATCAGCCCCAGCATTTT
cdr3_aa: CASSFPDRYQPQHF

j_call: TRBJ2-7
v_call: TRBV7-9
clone_size: -
d_call: TRBD1
cdr3_length: 14
cdr3_nt: TGTGCCAGCAGCTTGGGACAGGGGACCTACGAGCAGTACTTC
cdr3_aa: CASSLGQGTYEQYF

j_call: TRBJ2-1
v_call: TRBV7-9
clone_size: -
d_call: TRBD2
cdr3_length: 15
cdr3_nt: TGTGCCAGCAGCTTGGTAGCGGGCCGATACAATGAGCAGTTCTTC
cdr3_aa: CASSLVAGRYNEQFF

j_call: TRBJ2-5
v_call: TRBV24-1
clone_size: few
d_call: -
cdr3_length: 14
cdr3_nt: TGTGCCACCAGTGATTTGAGTCCGCCGGAGACCCAGTACTTC
cdr3_aa: CATSDLSPPETQYF

j_call: TRBJ2-1
v_call: TRBV2
clone_size: -
d_call: TRBD2
cdr3_length: 15
cdr3_nt: TGTGCCAGCAGTGAATGGGGAGGGCCGGCGGGGGAGCAGTTCTTC
cdr3_aa: CASSEWGGPAGEQFF

j_call: TRBJ2-7
v_call: TRBV6-5
clone_size: -
d_call: -
cdr3_length: 13
cdr3_nt: TGTGCCAGCACCGCTCGGCGGGCCTACGAGCAGTACTTC
cdr3_aa: CASTARRAYEQYF

j_call: TRBJ1-1
v_call: TRBV9
clone_size: -
d_call: -
cdr3_length: 17
cdr3_nt: TGTGCCAGCAGCCCAAATAGGGGAGGGGGGCGAGCCTTTGAAGCTTTCTTT
cdr3_aa: CASSPNRGGGRAFEAFF

j_call: TRBJ1-5
v_call: TRBV5-8
clone_size: -
d_call: -
cdr3_length: 13
cdr3_nt: TGTGCCAGCAGCACGGGCCTCAATCAGCCCCAGCATTTT
cdr3_aa: CASSTGLNQPQHF

j_call: TRBJ2-1
v_call: TRBV12-3/TRBV12-4
clone_size: -
d_call: -
cdr3_length: 13
cdr3_nt: TGTGCCAGCAGTTTGTCAGTCGGTAATGAGCAGTTCTTC
cdr3_aa: CASSLSVGNEQFF

j_call: TRBJ1-4
v_call: TRBV27
clone_size: -
d_call: -
cdr3_length: 15
cdr3_nt: TGTGCCAGCAGTTTCCTTTCGGGTGGGAGTGAAAAACTGTTTTTT
cdr3_aa: CASSFLSGGSEKLFF

j_call: TRBJ2-7
v_call: TRBV7-9
clone_size: large
d_call: -
cdr3_length: 13
cdr3_nt: TGTGCCAGCAGGCGTTATACGGATCCCGAGCAGTACTTC
cdr3_aa: CASRRYTDPEQYF

j_call: TRBJ2-1
v_call: TRBV19
clone_size: few
d_call: TRBD2
cdr3_length: 17
cdr3_nt: TGTGCCAGTAGTTTGGGACTAGCGGGAGTTAGCTACAATGAGCAGTTCTTC
cdr3_aa: CASSLGLAGVSYNEQFF

j_call: TRBJ2-7
v_call: TRBV6-2/TRBV6-3
clone_size: few
d_call: TRBD2
cdr3_length: 14
cdr3_nt: TGTGCCAGCAGTTACTCGCGGGAGGCGGACGAGCAGTACTTC
cdr3_aa: CASSYSREADEQYF

j_call: TRBJ1-6
v_call: TRBV28
clone_size: -
d_call: -
cdr3_length: 14
cdr3_nt: TGTGCCAGCAGTCGAAGGAATCCTAATTCACCCCTCCACTTT
cdr3_aa: CASSRRNPNSPLHF